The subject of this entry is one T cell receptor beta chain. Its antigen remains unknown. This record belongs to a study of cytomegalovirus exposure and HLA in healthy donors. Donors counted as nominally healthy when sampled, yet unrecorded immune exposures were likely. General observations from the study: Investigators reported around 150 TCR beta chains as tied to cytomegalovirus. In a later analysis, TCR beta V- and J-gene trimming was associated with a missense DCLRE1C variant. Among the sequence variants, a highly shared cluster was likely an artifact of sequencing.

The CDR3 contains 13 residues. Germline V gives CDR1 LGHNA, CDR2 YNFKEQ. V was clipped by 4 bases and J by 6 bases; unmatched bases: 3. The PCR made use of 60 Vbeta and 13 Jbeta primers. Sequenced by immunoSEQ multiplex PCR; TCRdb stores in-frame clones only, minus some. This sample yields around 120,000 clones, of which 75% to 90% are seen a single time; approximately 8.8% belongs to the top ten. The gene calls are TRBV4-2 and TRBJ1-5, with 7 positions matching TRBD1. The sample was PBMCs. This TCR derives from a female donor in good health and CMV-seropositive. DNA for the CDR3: TGTGCCAGCAGCCCCGACAGGGTTCAGCCCCAGCATTTT. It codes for CASSPDRVQPQHF.